This TCR beta chain was sequenced in a study of shared clonotypes between healthy human individuals. The germline V gene has CDR1 MDHEN and CDR2 SYDVKM. Trimming removed 9 bases from V and 4 bases from J; junction bases left unmatched: 10. CDR3 length equals 15 residues. Libraries were prepared by immunoSEQ multiplex PCR; TCRdb keeps only in-frame clonotypes and omits some of them. The data show about 2.3 million clones, around 90% seen once. A split of CD4+ cells into CD45RA+ naive and CD45RA-negative memory subsets was performed. The sequence came from a young man in good health. Some clones in this sample may be carry-over from other donors' samples. The V call is TRBV28, the J call TRBJ2-7; 12 bases agree with TRBD2. The sample was naive CD4+ T cells from PBMCs. Sample subset: CD45RA+ positively selected. CDR3 in DNA: TGTGCCAGTAAAGGACTAGCGGGATTCGTGTACGAGCAGTACTTC. It encodes CASKGLAGFVYEQYF.